The T cell receptor beta chain described here comes from a study of cytomegalovirus exposure and HLA in healthy donors. The wider study: Researchers previously reported finding more than 100 million unique TCR beta sequences from approximately 200 million T cells. Study-level points and caveats: The availability of immune exposure information extended only to CMV serostatus.

This CDR3 region has 15 residues. J was trimmed by 4 bases and V by 0 bases; bases with no gene match: 8. Germline V gene sequence: CDR1 GTSNPN, CDR2 SVGIG (reference sequence). With 60 Vbeta and 13 Jbeta primers, the PCR was carried out. Source study methods: In a later analysis, the count reached 82 million or so unique TCR beta chains, with about 9.9 million shared. The method was immunoSEQ multiplex PCR; TCRdb's version includes in-frame clones alone and lacks a portion of them. D and trimming come from the DNA, and the V and J calls and clone size come from that table. The sample carries 150,000 to 200,000 clones, roughly 9.5% recorded once. This clone turned up a few times. The antigen remains undetermined.

The TCR sequence derives from a woman aged 25 to 39 in good health and CMV-seropositive. Sequenced: PBMCs. This chain joins TRBV30 and TRBJ1-1; 7 bases are shared with TRBD1. CDR3 sequence (DNA): TGTGCCTGGAGTGTAGTAGGGGGCCAGGGCACTGAAGCTTTCTTT. Amino acid sequence: CAWSVVGGQGTEAFF.